This TCR beta chain comes out of a study of radiation and T cells in renal cell carcinoma. Trimming removed 1 base from V and 2 bases from J, with 14 bases in between. Germline V gene lookup returns CDR1 MGHRA and CDR2 YSYEKL. CDR3 length: 16 residues. Time point described: blood 4 weeks post-SBRT, at nephrectomy. Noted treatment: 15 Gy SBRT to primary tumor, nephrectomy 4 weeks later. Nephrectomy followed 15 Gy stereotactic body radiation by 4 weeks. The tumor was a clear cell renal cell carcinoma. This clone was found a few times. Its target is not known. The protocol was immunoSEQ multiplex PCR, while the TCRdb copy is restricted to in-frame clones and leaves out a portion. The repertoire holds approximately 170,000 clones, with about 88% as singletons. Study-level points and caveats: From baseline, blood top tumor clonotypes peaked at 2 weeks post-radiation. Without pretreatment biopsies, baseline tumor clonotype presence was undetermined.

This receptor was taken from a woman aged 45-60 years with renal cell carcinoma. V gene TRBV4-1 combines with J gene TRBJ1-1; D gene uncertain. Sequencing used blood, obtained from a patient whose treatment included radiotherapy and nephrectomy. The DNA of the CDR3 is TGCGCCAGCAGCCAAGGTCGGGCCAGGCGTAACACTGAAGCTTTCTTT. It is translated as CASSQGRARRNTEAFF.